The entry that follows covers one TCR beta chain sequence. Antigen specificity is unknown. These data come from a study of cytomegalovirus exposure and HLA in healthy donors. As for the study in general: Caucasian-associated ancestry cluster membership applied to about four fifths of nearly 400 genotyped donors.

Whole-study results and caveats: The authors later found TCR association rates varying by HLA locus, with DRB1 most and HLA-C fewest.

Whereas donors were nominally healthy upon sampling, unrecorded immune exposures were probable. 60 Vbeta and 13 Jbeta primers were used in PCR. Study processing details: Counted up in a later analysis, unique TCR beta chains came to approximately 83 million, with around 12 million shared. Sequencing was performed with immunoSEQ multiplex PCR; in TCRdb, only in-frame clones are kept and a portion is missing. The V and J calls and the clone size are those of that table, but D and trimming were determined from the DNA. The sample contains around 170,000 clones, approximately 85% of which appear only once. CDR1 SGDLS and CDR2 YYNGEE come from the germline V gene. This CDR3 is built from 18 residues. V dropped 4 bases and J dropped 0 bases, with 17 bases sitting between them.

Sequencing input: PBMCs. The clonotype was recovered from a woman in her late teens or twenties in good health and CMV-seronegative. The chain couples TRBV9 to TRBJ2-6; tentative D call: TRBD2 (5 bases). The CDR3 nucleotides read TGTGCCAGCAGCTTTAAGGCTGAGGGCGTCTCTGGGGCCAACGTCCTGACTTTC. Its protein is CASSFKAEGVSGANVLTF.